These 9 T cell receptor beta chains originate from one sample sequenced in a study of T cell responses to AZD1222 COVID-19 vaccine (dated by TCRdb to the early 2020s). The method behind the library was the immunoSEQ multiplex PCR assay. The table comes from immuneACCESS by way of TCRdb, which keeps in-frame sequences with V and J called. Part of the clones is missing from these tables; in studies checked, under half for an unresolved V gene and the rest for unknown reasons. For this sample the table gives approximately 120,000 clones, of which roughly 88% were detected only once. Of the sample, 4.5% to 6% is held by the ten largest clones. This specimen's time point label, per the study, means: baseline before first vaccination. The specimen was peripheral blood, collected on day 0 of AZD1222 vaccination. The receptors originated from an adult in good health.

The rearrangement uses TRBV30 and TRBJ1-4; 8 nucleotides match TRBD1. The V segment lost 3 bases and the J segment 2 bases; nucleotides outside the gene matches: 5. Germline V gene sequence: CDR1 GTSNPN, CDR2 SVGIG (reference sequence). This CDR3 contains 15 residues. The CDR3 protein is CAWRGTGGTNEKLFF. CDR3 coding DNA: TGTGCCTGGAGGGGGACAGGTGGCACTAATGAAAAACTGTTTTTT.

This clone was recorded a few times. The genes are TRBV5-4 and TRBJ1-1; no clear D gene. This CDR3 comprises 12 residues. Trimming stripped 1 base from V and 0 bases from J, with 1 base between. Germline CDR1 reads SGHNT; CDR2 reads YYREEE (reference sequence). The CDR3 is CASSLLNTEAFF. The CDR3 DNA reads TGTGCCAGCAGCTTGTTGAACACTGAAGCTTTCTTT.

The chain couples TRBV13 to TRBJ2-1; D is undetermined. Germline CDR1 and CDR2: PRHDT and FYEKMQ (reference sequence). This CDR3 is 16 amino acids long. The germline V and J ends were trimmed by 0 bases and 0 bases, with 9 bases remaining between them. The CDR3 DNA sequence: TGTGCCAGCAGCTTAGGCCTGGGTCTCTCCTACAATGAGCAGTTCTTC. Protein: CASSLGLGLSYNEQFF. The full variable domain, in which reference TRBV13 and TRBJ2-1 provide the parts outside the CDR3, is AAGVIQSPRHLIKEKRETATLKCYPIPRHDTVYWYQQGPGQDPQFLISFYEKMQSDKGSIPDRFSAQQFSDYHSELNMSSLELGDSALYFCASSLGLGLSYNEQFFGPGTRLTVL.

This clone was picked up one time. The chain combines TRBV2 with TRBJ1-5; D is ambiguous. Germline V gives CDR1 SNHLY, CDR2 FYNNEI. The V and J ends lost 1 base and 0 bases respectively, with 13 bases between them. This CDR3 has 17 amino acids. The CDR3 reads CASSEETRLISNQPQHF. The CDR3 coding sequence is TGTGCCAGCAGTGAAGAAACTCGTCTGATTAGCAATCAGCCCCAGCATTTT.

This chain connects TRBV7-2 to TRBJ2-7, with 7 bases lining up with TRBD1. V was clipped by 5 bases and J by 6 bases; unmatched bases: 7. Germline assignment: CDR1 SGHTA and CDR2 FQGNSA. This CDR3 has 13 amino acids. CDR3 DNA: TGTGCCAGCAGCGATACGACAGGGAGCGAGCAGTACTTC. It is translated as CASSDTTGSEQYF.

The chain employs TRBV11-1 and TRBJ1-1; 8 bases line up with TRBD1. The J segment lost 3 bases and the V segment lost 6 bases, leaving 9 bases of the junction unmatched. This CDR3 has 15 amino acids. CDR1 is SGHAT and CDR2 is FQDESV in the germline V gene (reference sequence). CDR3 nucleotides: TGTGCCAGCAGTCTATGGACAGGGAGCGACACTGAAGCTTTCTTT. Translating gives CASSLWTGSDTEAFF.

This clone was seen only once. The DNA of the CDR3 is TGTGCCAGCAGTCAACGAGGGGGACCCAGGGAGTCAACTAATGAAAAACTGTTTTTT. As protein: CASSQRGGPRESTNEKLFF. The genes are TRBV7-2 and TRBJ1-4, with D perhaps TRBD1 (6 bases). The CDR3 loop spans 19 amino acids. V dropped 6 bases and J dropped 0 bases, with 23 bases sitting between them. Germline V gives CDR1 SGHTA, CDR2 FQGNSA.

This chain links TRBV10-3 with TRBJ1-4; D is unresolved. Germline V gene data show CDR1 as ENHRY and CDR2 as SYGVKD. The CDR3 sequence is 13 residues long. V lost 4 bases to trimming and J lost 7 bases, with 10 bases between them. The CDR3 sequence is CAISGRDGEKLFF. The CDR3 region has the DNA TGTGCCATCAGTGGGAGGGATGGTGAAAAACTGTTTTTT.

This chain uses TRBV3-1 (or the pseudogene TRBV3-2) with TRBJ1-2; 7 nucleotides align to TRBD1. CDR3 size: 15 residues. The ends lost 1 base at V and 4 bases at J; junction bases unmatched: 6. Germline CDR1 and CDR2: LGHDT and YNNKEL (reference sequence). CDR3 protein: CASSQADRLFYGYTF. The CDR3 DNA reads as TGTGCCAGCAGCCAAGCGGACAGGCTCTTCTATGGCTACACCTTC.